This TCR beta chain is drawn from a study of identical twins. This clonotype was counted a few times. The antigen is unknown. Whole-study findings and limits: The presence of invariant MAIT and iNKT cells could partly confound analyses of zero-insertion sequences.

A universal primer site was created by template switching, with the cDNA bearing unique molecular identifiers. TCRdb passed the 5' RACE reads through MiXCR, listing each CDR3 protein once. Of 1.5 million to 2 million distinct CDR3 sequences in the sample, around 33% were seen once. Germline V gene sequence: CDR1 DFQATT, CDR2 SNEGSKA (reference sequence). V dropped 3 bases and J dropped 5 bases, with 11 bases sitting between them. This CDR3 spans 12 amino acids. Sequencing was performed on cord blood. The sequence came from a newborn girl in good health. The chain combines TRBV20-1 with TRBJ2-7; the D gene could be TRBD1 or TRBD2 (5 bases each). CDR3 residues: CSARGWGNEQYF. In nucleotides, the CDR3 is TGCAGTGCTAGGGGTTGGGGGAACGAGCAGTACTTC.